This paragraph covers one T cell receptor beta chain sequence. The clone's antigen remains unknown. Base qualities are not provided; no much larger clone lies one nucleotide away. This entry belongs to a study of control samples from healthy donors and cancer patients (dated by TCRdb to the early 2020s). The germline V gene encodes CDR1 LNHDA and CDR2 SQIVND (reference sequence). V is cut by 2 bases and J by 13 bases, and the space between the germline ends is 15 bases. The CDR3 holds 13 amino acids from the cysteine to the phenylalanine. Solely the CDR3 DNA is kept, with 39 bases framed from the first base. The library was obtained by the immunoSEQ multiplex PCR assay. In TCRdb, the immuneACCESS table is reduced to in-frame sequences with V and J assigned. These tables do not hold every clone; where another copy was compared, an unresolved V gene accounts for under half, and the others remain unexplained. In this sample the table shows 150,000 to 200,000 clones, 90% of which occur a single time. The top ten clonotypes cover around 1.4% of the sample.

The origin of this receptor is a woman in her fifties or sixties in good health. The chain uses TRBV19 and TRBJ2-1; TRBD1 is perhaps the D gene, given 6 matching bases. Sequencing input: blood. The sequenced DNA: TGTGCCAGTAGTATACTCACAGGGATTATTCAGTTCTTC. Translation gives CASSILTGIIQFF. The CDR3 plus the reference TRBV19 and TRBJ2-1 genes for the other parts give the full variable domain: DGGITQSPKYLFRKEGQNVTLSCEQNLNHDAMYWYRQDPGQGLRLIYYSQIVNDFQKGDIAEGYSVSREKKESFPLTVTSAQKNPTAFYLCASSILTGIIQFFGPGTRLTVL.